Detailed here is one T cell receptor (beta chain). This specimen belongs to a study of control samples from healthy donors and cancer patients. Germline V gene data show CDR1 as SGHTA and CDR2 as FQGNSA. CDR3 size: 15 residues. V lost 4 bases and J lost 0, with 10 bases in between. Clones were sequenced by immunoSEQ multiplex PCR, and TCRdb holds only the in-frame ones, with some missing. The table lists fewer than 200,000 clones. V usage is TRBV7-2 and J usage is TRBJ1-5; D remains ambiguous. The clonotype comes from a woman younger than 45 in good health. The sequencing sample was made of blood. The CDR3 coding sequence is TGTGCCAGCAGCTCCCAGATAGATAGCAATCAGCCCCAGCATTTT. Its translation: CASSSQIDSNQPQHF.